One sample yielded the 26 T cell receptor beta chains listed below, sequenced in a study of early T cells in non-severe SARS-CoV-2 infection. A single record per CDR3 protein comes from TCRdb applying MiXCR to the 5' RACE reads. Of under 85,000 distinct CDR3 sequences listed, about 5% are singletons. Sequenced material: whole blood, taken at baseline. These receptors all stem from an adult who was a healthcare worker with PCR-confirmed SARS-CoV-2 infection or an uninfected control (not recorded which).

The chain combines TRBV24-1 with TRBJ2-2, with D unresolved. CDR3 length: 17 residues. CDR1 is KGHDR and CDR2 is SFDVKD in the germline V gene. The germline V and J ends were trimmed by 0 bases and 0 bases, with 10 bases remaining between them. The CDR3 spells CATSDLRAPANTGELFF. Written as DNA, the CDR3 is TGTGCCACCAGTGATTTGAGGGCGCCCGCGAACACCGGGGAGCTGTTTTTT.

In this sample, this clonotype turned up once. The junction shows a germline mismatch at one end, possibly a read error. The J gene is TRBJ2-2, the V gene TRBV12-3 or TRBV12-4; D is possibly TRBD1 or TRBD2 (6 bases each). There are 16 residues in the CDR3. The CDR3 here is CTSRAGTTTNTGELFF. The CDR3 DNA reads as TGTACCAGTCGGGCGGGGACAACCACGAACACCGGGGAGCTGTTTTTT.

The chain links TRBV4-1 to TRBJ2-5, with D perhaps matching TRBD2 (5 bases). Trimming took 0 bases from V and 2 from J, leaving 13 bases between them. Germline V gene lookup returns CDR1 MGHRA and CDR2 YSYEKL. The CDR3 is 16 amino acids. CDR3 nucleotide sequence: TGCGCCAGCAGCCAAGAAGCGGCGGCACTACAAGAGACCCAGTACTTC. It is translated as CASSQEAAALQETQYF.

This clonotype has a count of ten or more. This chain connects TRBV7-8 to TRBJ1-1; possibly TRBD1 for D (5 bases). Germline CDR1 is SGHVS and CDR2 is FQNEAQ. This CDR3 spans 14 amino acids. Between the trimmed V and J ends, which lost 5 bases and 1 base, there was a span of 11 bases. This CDR3 is CASSITGPNTEAFF. The CDR3, as DNA: TGTGCCAGCAGCATAACAGGACCGAACACTGAAGCTTTCTTT.

This clonotype appeared many times. The CDR3 bases are TGTGCCAGCAGCCTTGGGACTAGCGGGGGCGAGCAGTACTTC. Protein sequence: CASSLGTSGGEQYF. V is TRBV7-6 and J is TRBJ2-7, with 14 bases matching TRBD2. Germline CDR1 is SGHVS and CDR2 is FNYEAQ. The V gene end was trimmed by 5 bases and the J gene end by 6 bases; junction bases not matched to a gene: 3. There are 14 residues in the CDR3.

This clonotype was detected many times. The V gene is TRBV11-2, the J gene TRBJ2-7; D gene unclear. Germline CDR1 SGHAT, CDR2 FQNNGV. The V end was cut by 1 base, the J end by 0 bases, with 10 bases between. The CDR3 totals 15 residues. This CDR3 is CASSLGSPSSYEQYF. The CDR3 coding sequence is TGTGCCAGCAGCTTAGGGTCCCCCAGCTCCTACGAGCAGTACTTC.

This clonotype was observed at least ten times. The V call is TRBV4-2, the J call TRBJ1-4; weak D call: TRBD1 (5 bases). Trimming removed 1 base at V and 0 bases at J, with 9 bases between. The CDR3 spans 16 residues. In germline, CDR1 is LGHNA, CDR2 YNFKEQ. The chain's CDR3 is CASSQVSRATNEKLFF. DNA of the CDR3: TGTGCCAGCAGCCAAGTCAGCAGGGCAACTAATGAAAAACTGTTTTTT.

This clonotype came up a few times. The V call is TRBV7-2, the J call TRBJ2-3, with no clear D. V lost 6 bases and J lost 9, with 13 bases in between. Germline V CDR1 and CDR2: SGHTA, FQGNSA. This CDR3 spans 12 amino acids. Here the CDR3 DNA reads TGTGCCAGCAGGCTTCGAACTGGCACGCAGTATTTT. Amino acids: CASRLRTGTQYF. The full variable domain, rest sourced from reference TRBV7-2 and TRBJ2-3, is GAGVSQSPSNKVTEKGKDVELRCDPISGHTALYWYRQSLGQGLEFLIYFQGNSAPDKSGLPSDRFSAERTGGSVSTLTIQRTQQEDSAVYLCASRLRTGTQYFGPGTRLTVL.

In its sample, this clonotype was seen a few times. The chain joins TRBV24-1 to TRBJ2-2, with TRBD1 matching 7 bases. V shed 3 bases, J shed 9 bases, and the junction held 9 bases outside the gene matches. The CDR3 has 15 amino acids. Germline V CDR1 and CDR2: KGHDR, SFDVKD. The CDR3 bases are TGTGCCACCAGTGATCGGACAGGCGGCCACCGGGAGCTGTTTTTT. Protein sequence: CATSDRTGGHRELFF.

This clonotype has a count of ten or more. The V and J genes are TRBV28 and TRBJ2-6, with D possibly called TRBD1 or TRBD2 (6 bases each). The CDR3 contains 15 residues. V shed 5 bases and J shed 3 bases, with 11 bases lying between them. Germline CDR1 reads MDHEN; CDR2 reads SYDVKM. The CDR3 region has the DNA TGTGCCAGCAGTCCCGGGGGCGGTGGGGCCAACGTCCTGACTTTC. Its translation: CASSPGGGGANVLTF.

This clonotype appeared many times. The J gene is TRBJ1-2, the V gene TRBV11-2; a possible D gene is TRBD1 (5 bases). V lost 0 bases and J lost 2, with 7 bases in between. The CDR3 totals 14 residues. The germline V gene has CDR1 SGHAT and CDR2 FQNNGV. The CDR3 DNA is TGTGCCAGCAGCTTAGAGGCAGGGAACTATGGCTACACCTTC. Protein: CASSLEAGNYGYTF.

Ten or more counts support this clonotype. The chain uses TRBV4-1 and TRBJ2-2; D is unresolved. There are 13 residues in the CDR3. CDR1 is MGHRA and CDR2 is YSYEKL in the germline V gene. V was shortened by 6 bases and J by 3 bases, with 8 bases between the two germline ends. CDR3 nucleotides: TGCGCCAGCAGTCTCCCGGACACCGGGGAGCTGTTTTTT. It yields the protein CASSLPDTGELFF.

In its sample, this clonotype was seen a few times. This chain uses TRBV7-8 with TRBJ2-3; tentatively, D is TRBD1 (6 bases). CDR3 length equals 13 residues. The germline V and J ends were trimmed by 6 bases and 2 bases, with 9 bases remaining between them. Germline-derived CDR1 and CDR2 are SGHVS and FQNEAQ. DNA of the CDR3: TGTGCCAGCAGACACAGGGCCACAGATACGCAGTATTTT. Encoded protein: CASRHRATDTQYF.

This clonotype was recorded many times. This chain joins TRBV12-3 or TRBV12-4 and TRBJ2-1; the D gene is possibly TRBD1 (5 bases). CDR3 size: 12 residues. V was cut by 5 bases and J by 8 bases, with 10 bases left in between. For the CDR3, the DNA is TGTGCCAGCAGTCCCAGGGTGGATGAGCAGTTCTTC. Residues: CASSPRVDEQFF.

This clonotype was picked up many times. CDR3 DNA sequence: TGTGCCAGCAGCCTTACCCCCCCGACTGAAGCTTTCTTT. It specifies CASSLTPPTEAFF. The chain links TRBV5-6 to TRBJ1-1; D ambiguous. Germline-derived CDR1 and CDR2 are SGHDT and YYEEEE. Trimming stripped 4 bases from V and 5 bases from J, with 12 bases between. This CDR3 has 13 amino acids.

This clonotype was counted a few times. The chain carries TRBV7-6 and TRBJ2-5; 7 bases are a match to TRBD1. Trimming removed 3 bases from V and 4 bases from J; junction bases left unmatched: 5. The CDR3 loop spans 14 amino acids. CDR1 is SGHVS, CDR2 FNYEAQ, per germline. CDR3 sequence reads: CASSFTGAGETQYF. Written as DNA, the CDR3 is TGTGCCAGCAGCTTTACAGGGGCTGGAGAGACCCAGTACTTC.

Many counts were recorded for this clonotype. The chain is built from TRBV5-1 and TRBJ1-2; no firm D call. CDR1 is SGHRS and CDR2 is YFSETQ in the germline V gene. The V and J ends lost 0 bases and 0 bases respectively, with 6 bases between them. This CDR3 has 14 amino acids. Here the CDR3 reads CASSLAATNYGYTF. Here the CDR3 DNA reads TGCGCCAGCAGCTTGGCCGCCACTAACTATGGCTACACCTTC.

J is TRBJ2-7 and V is TRBV19; D is possibly TRBD2 (6 bases). V was pared by 6 bases and J by 2 bases, with 14 bases between. The length of the CDR3 is 14 residues. Germline V gives CDR1 LNHDA, CDR2 SQIVND (reference sequence). CDR3 residues: CASRTGTGTYEQYF. CDR3 in DNA: TGTGCCAGTAGAACCGGGACTGGAACCTACGAGCAGTACTTC.

Here the CDR3 DNA reads TGTGCCAGCAGCCCGGGACAGGGCGGTCGCACTGAAGCTTTCTTT. It encodes CASSPGQGGRTEAFF. The genes are TRBV3-1 and TRBJ1-1; 9 nucleotides align to TRBD1. Germline assignment: CDR1 LGHDT and CDR2 YNNKEL (reference sequence). V was pared by 4 bases and J by 4 bases, with 7 bases of the junction left unmatched. The CDR3 length is 15 residues.

This clonotype showed up many times. The chain is built from TRBV10-1 and TRBJ2-7; D not certain. The CDR3 covers 9 residues. CDR1 is WNHNN, CDR2 SYGVQD, per germline (reference sequence). V lost 7 bases to trimming and J lost 4 bases, with 2 bases between them. The CDR3 spells CASTYEQYF. The CDR3 bases are TGCGCCAGCACGTACGAGCAGTACTTC.

There are many counts of this clonotype. This chain connects TRBV14 to TRBJ2-5, with 7 bases fitting TRBD1. J was trimmed by 2 bases and V by 0 bases; bases with no gene match: 3. Germline CDR1 SGHDN, CDR2 FVKESK. CDR3 length: 15 amino acids. The CDR3 coding sequence is TGTGCCAGCAGCCAAGACTTGGACAGGCAAGAGACCCAGTACTTC. Encoded protein: CASSQDLDRQETQYF.

This clonotype was seen at least ten times. V is TRBV28 and J is TRBJ1-2, with D possibly being TRBD1 (6 bases). The CDR3 loop spans 12 amino acids. V was shortened by 8 bases and J by 2 bases, with 9 bases between the two germline ends. Germline loops: CDR1 MDHEN, CDR2 SYDVKM. As DNA, the CDR3 is TGTGCCAGCGTAACAGGGAACTATGGCTACACCTTC. This translates into CASVTGNYGYTF.

The chain uses TRBV4-1 and TRBJ2-3, with D possibly matching TRBD1 (6 bases). Trimming stripped 2 bases from V and 3 bases from J, with 9 bases between. This CDR3 has 14 residues. CDR1 is MGHRA and CDR2 is YSYEKL in the germline V gene. The DNA of the CDR3 is TGCGCCAGCAGCCAACTAGACAGGACAGATACGCAGTATTTT. It is translated as CASSQLDRTDTQYF.

This clonotype was seen only a few times. The CDR3 sequence: CSVENREPDGYGYTF. The CDR3 DNA sequence: TGCAGCGTTGAAAACCGGGAGCCCGATGGATATGGCTACACCTTC. The rearrangement uses TRBV29-1 and TRBJ1-2, with D uncertain. Per germline, CDR1 SQVTM and CDR2 ANQGSEA. The CDR3 sequence is 15 residues long. Trimming took 2 bases from V and 5 from J, leaving 18 bases between them.

This chain links TRBV27 with TRBJ2-2; D unresolved. Germline V gives CDR1 MNHEY, CDR2 SMNVEV (reference sequence). The CDR3 sequence is 11 residues long. V shed 6 bases and J shed 7 bases, with 6 bases lying between them. CDR3 coding DNA: TGTGCCAGCAGCGCGAGCGGGGAGCTGTTTTTT. Translating it yields CASSASGELFF.

This clonotype showed up many times. The rearrangement uses TRBV7-6 and TRBJ1-6, with 8 positions matching TRBD1. Germline V gene sequence: CDR1 SGHVS, CDR2 FNYEAQ. V was pared by 2 bases and J by 7 bases, with 7 bases of the junction left unmatched. The CDR3 sequence is 16 residues long. In DNA form, the CDR3 reads TGTGCCAGCAGCTTATCCCCAGGGGGCAAGAATTCACCCCTCCACTTT. This translates into CASSLSPGGKNSPLHF. Full variable domain (rest looked up from reference TRBV7-6 and TRBJ1-6): GAGVSQSPRYKVTKRGQDVALRCDPISGHVSLYWYRQALGQGPEFLTYFNYEAQQDKSGLPNDRFSAERPEGSISTLTIQRTEQRDSAMYRCASSLSPGGKNSPLHFGNGTRLTVT.